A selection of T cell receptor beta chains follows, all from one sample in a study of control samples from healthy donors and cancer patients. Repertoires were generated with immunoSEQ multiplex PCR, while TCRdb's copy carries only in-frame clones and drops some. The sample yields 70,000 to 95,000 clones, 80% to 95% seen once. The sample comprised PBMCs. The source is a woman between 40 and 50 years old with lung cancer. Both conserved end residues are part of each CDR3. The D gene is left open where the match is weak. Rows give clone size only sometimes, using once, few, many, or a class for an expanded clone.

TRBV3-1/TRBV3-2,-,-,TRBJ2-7,TGTGCCAGCAGCCAATTCTACGAGCAGTACTTC,CASSQFYEQYF
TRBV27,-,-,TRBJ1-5,TGTGCCAGCAGGTTACAGGGTTGGAATCAGCCCCAGCATTTT,CASRLQGWNQPQHF
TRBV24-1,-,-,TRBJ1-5,TGTGCCACCAGTGATTCTGCCAGGATACTAGGCAATCAGCCCCAGCATTTT,CATSDSARILGNQPQHF
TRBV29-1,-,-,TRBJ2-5,TGCAGCGCCTTAGAACAGGTATCGGAGACCCAGTACTTC,CSALEQVSETQYF
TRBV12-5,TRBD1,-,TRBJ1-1,TGTGCTAGTGGTCCGGACAGGCTGAACACTGAAGCTTTCTTT,CASGPDRLNTEAFF
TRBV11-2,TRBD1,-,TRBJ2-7,TGTGCCAGCAGCTGGGACAGGGGCCTCGAGCAGTACTTC,CASSWDRGLEQYF
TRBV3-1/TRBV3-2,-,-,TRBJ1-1,TGTGCCAGCAGCCCGCCCCCGAAGGGGGGAGGGTGGATCACTGAAGCTTTCTTT,CASSPPPKGGGWITEAFF
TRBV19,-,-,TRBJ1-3,TGTGCCAGTAGTATATCAGGGGTCCGAGGAAACACCATATATTTT,CASSISGVRGNTIYF
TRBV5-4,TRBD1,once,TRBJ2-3,TGTGCCAGCAGCTCCCCGGGACAGATAAGCACAGATACGCAGTATTTT,CASSSPGQISTDTQYF
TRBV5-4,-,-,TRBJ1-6,TGTGCCAGCAGCCCTCGCCCGGGCATACATAATTCACCCCTCCACTTT,CASSPRPGIHNSPLHF
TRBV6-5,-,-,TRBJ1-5,TGTGCCAGCAGTCTGATAGAAGGGAGCAATCAGCCCCAGCATTTT,CASSLIEGSNQPQHF
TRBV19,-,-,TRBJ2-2,TGTGCCACCCAAGGGACATTCCCGTACACCGGGGAGCTGTTTTTT,CATQGTFPYTGELFF
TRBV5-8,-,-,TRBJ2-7,TGTGCCAGCTGGGTGACAGCGAGCTCCTACGAGCAGTACTTC,CASWVTASSYEQYF
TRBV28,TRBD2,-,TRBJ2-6,TGTGCCAGCAGTTCTCCCCCGGGGGAGGGCTCTGGGGCCAACGTCCTGACTTTC,CASSSPPGEGSGANVLTF
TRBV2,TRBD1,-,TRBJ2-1,TGTGCCAGCCGGGGGACAGGGTGGGACAATGAGCAGTTCTTC,CASRGTGWDNEQFF
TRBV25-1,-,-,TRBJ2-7,TGTGCCAGCAGTGGGGGCGGATACGAGCAGTACTTC,CASSGGGYEQYF
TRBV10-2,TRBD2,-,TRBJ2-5,TGCGCCAGCCGAGATCTAGCGGGGGTCGGGGAGACCCAGTACTTC,CASRDLAGVGETQYF
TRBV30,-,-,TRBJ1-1,TGTGCCTGGGGCCAACAGGCGGTGGGCACTGAAGCTTTCTTT,CAWGQQAVGTEAFF
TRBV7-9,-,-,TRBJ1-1,TGTGCCAGCAGCTTAGAAGGGGGAACTGAAGCTTTCTTT,CASSLEGGTEAFF
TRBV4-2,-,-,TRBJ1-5,TGTGCCAGCAGTCACAAGATATCGGGGGCCAATCAGCCCCAGCATTTT,CASSHKISGANQPQHF
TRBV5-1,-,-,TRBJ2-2,TGCGCCAGCAGCTTGGGATTGGCGAAGGGAAACACCGGGGAGCTGTTTTTT,CASSLGLAKGNTGELFF
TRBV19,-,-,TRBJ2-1,TGTGCCAGTAGTATTACGTGGGGGACCTACAATGAGCAGTTCTTC,CASSITWGTYNEQFF
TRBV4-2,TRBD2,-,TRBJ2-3,TGTGCCAGCAGCGGTGATGGGGGGGGAGGTATCAAGCAGTATTTT,CASSGDGGGGIKQYF
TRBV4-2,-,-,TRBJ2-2,TGTGCCAGCAGCCAAGATTGGGTCAGGGGATATTCCGGGGAGCTGTTTTTT,CASSQDWVRGYSGELFF
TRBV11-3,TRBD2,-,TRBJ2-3,TGTGCCAGCAGCTCCGGTCGGAGCGGGGGGGCCGGAGATACGCAGTATTTT,CASSSGRSGGAGDTQYF
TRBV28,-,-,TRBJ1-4,TGTGCCAGCAGTTTCACCCAGGGGAATGAAAAACTGTTTTTT,CASSFTQGNEKLFF
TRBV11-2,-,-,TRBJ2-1,TGTGCCAGCAGGGACAGCGACCTTTACAATGAGCAGTTCTTC,CASRDSDLYNEQFF
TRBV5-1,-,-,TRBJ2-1,TGCGCCAGCAGCTGGGCCCTAGGCGATGAGCAGTTCTTC,CASSWALGDEQFF
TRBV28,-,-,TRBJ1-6,TGTGCCAGCAGTTTTTTCCCGAGGGGTGATAATTCACCCCTCCACTTT,CASSFFPRGDNSPLHF
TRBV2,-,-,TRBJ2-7,TGTGCCAGTGGGGGAGGTCTGTTTTTCGAGCAGTACTTC,CASGGGLFFEQYF
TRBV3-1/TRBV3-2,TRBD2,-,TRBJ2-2,TGTGCCAGCAGCCGAGCGGGGGGGCCCGGGGAGCTGTTTTTT,CASSRAGGPGELFF
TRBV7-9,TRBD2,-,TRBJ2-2,TGTGCCAGCAGCTTCGGTAATATAGCGGGGACCGGGGAGCTGTTTTTT,CASSFGNIAGTGELFF
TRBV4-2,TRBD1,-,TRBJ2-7,TGTGCCAGCAGCCCGGGACAGGTCGAGCAGTACTTC,CASSPGQVEQYF
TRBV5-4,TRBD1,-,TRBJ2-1,TGTGCCAGCAAGAAATCGGGACAGGGAAGAGGTGAGCAGTTCTTC,CASKKSGQGRGEQFF
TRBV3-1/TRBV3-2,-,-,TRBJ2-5,TGTGCCAGCAGCCAAGGAAATAGAATTGGGGGAGAGACCCAGTACTTC,CASSQGNRIGGETQYF
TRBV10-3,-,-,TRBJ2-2,TGTGCCATCAACGGTGGAACAGCGAACACCGGGGAGCTGTTTTTT,CAINGGTANTGELFF
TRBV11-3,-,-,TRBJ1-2,TGTGCCAGCAGCTTAGGAGAGGGGGGTATTTCGCATGGCTACACCTTC,CASSLGEGGISHGYTF
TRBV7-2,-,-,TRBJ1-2,TGTGCCAGCAGCTTAGCGGAGTGGGGCTACACCTTC,CASSLAEWGYTF
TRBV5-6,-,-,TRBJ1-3,TGTGCCAGCAGCTTGGTGGCCTGGGGAGGAAACACCATATATTTT,CASSLVAWGGNTIYF
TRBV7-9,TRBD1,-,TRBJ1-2,TGTGCCAGCAGCGACAGGGACGACAATGGCTACACCTTC,CASSDRDDNGYTF
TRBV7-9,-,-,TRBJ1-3,TGTGCCAGCAGCCCCGACATCTCTGGAAACACCATATATTTT,CASSPDISGNTIYF
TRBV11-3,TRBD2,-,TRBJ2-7,TGTGCCAGCGGGGCGATCGGGACTAGCGGTTACGAGCAGTACTTC,CASGAIGTSGYEQYF
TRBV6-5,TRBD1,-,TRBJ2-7,TGTGCCAGCAGACCGGGACAGGGCTACGAGCAGTACTTC,CASRPGQGYEQYF
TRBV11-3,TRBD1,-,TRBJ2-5,TGTGCCAGCAGCTTTGGACAGGGGACGAAGACCCAGTACTTC,CASSFGQGTKTQYF
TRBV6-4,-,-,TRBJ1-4,TGTGCCAGTGGCGGCAGGGCCGTAGAAAAACTGTTTTTT,CASGGRAVEKLFF
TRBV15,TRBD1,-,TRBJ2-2,TGTGCCACCAGCAGAGGAAGACAGGGGGCGTATGAGCTGTTTTTT,CATSRGRQGAYELFF
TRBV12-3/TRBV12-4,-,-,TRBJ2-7,TGTGCCAGCAGTTTATTCCAGTACGAGCAGTACTTC,CASSLFQYEQYF
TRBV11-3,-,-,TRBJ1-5,TGTGCCAGCAGCTCAACTGCCAATCAGCCCCAGCATTTT,CASSSTANQPQHF
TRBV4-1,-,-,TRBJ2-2,TGCGCCAGCAGCCAACCTTGGGCGGGGACCGGGGAGCTGTTTTTT,CASSQPWAGTGELFF
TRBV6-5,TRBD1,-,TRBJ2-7,TGTGCCAGCAGTCGTGAGGGACAGGGCGACTACGAGCAGTACTTC,CASSREGQGDYEQYF
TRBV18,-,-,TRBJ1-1,TGTGCCAGCTCACCGACACAGGCCTATGGGAACACTAAAGCTTTCTTT,CASSPTQAYGNTKAFF
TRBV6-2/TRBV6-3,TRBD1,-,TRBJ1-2,TGTGCCAGCAGTTACTCCCGGACAGGGGAGACCTATGGCTACACCTTC,CASSYSRTGETYGYTF
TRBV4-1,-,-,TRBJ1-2,TGCGCCAGCAGCCAAGATCCCACAGGAACTAACTATGGCTACACCTTC,CASSQDPTGTNYGYTF
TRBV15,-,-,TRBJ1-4,TGTGCCACCAGCAGAGATCCGGGGTCGGGTGAAAAACTGTTTTTT,CATSRDPGSGEKLFF
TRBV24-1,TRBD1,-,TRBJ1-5,TGTGCAACTCAGGGGACAGATAGCAATCAGCCCCAGCATTTT,CATQGTDSNQPQHF